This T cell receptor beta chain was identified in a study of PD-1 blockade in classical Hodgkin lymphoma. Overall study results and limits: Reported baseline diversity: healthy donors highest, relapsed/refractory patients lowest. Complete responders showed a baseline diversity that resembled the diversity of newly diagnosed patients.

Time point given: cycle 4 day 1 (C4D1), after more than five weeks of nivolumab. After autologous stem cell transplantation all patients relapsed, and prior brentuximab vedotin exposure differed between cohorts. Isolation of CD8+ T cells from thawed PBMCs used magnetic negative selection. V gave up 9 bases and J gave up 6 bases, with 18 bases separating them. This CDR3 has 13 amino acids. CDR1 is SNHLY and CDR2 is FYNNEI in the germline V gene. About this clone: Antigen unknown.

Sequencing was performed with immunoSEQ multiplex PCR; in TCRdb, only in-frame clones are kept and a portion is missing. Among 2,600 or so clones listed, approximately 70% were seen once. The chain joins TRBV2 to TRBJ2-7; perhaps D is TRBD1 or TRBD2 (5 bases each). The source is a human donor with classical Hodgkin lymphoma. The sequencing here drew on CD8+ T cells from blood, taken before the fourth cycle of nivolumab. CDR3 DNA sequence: TGTGCCAGTACACCCGGGACCCACTTCGAGCAGTACTTC. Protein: CASTPGTHFEQYF.